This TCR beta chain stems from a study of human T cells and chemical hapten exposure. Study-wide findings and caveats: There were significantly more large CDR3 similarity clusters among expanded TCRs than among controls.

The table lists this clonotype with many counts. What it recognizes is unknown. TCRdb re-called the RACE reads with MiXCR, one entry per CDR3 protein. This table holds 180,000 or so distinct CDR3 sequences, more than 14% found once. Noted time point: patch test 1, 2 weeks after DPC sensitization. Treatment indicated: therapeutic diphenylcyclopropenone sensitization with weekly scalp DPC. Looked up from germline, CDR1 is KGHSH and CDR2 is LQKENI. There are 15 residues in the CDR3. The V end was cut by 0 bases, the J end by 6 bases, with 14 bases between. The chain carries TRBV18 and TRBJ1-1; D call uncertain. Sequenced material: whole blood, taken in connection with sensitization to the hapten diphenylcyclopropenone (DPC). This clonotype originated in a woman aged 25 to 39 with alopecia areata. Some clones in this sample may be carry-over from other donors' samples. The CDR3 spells CASSPPSVGAPEAFF. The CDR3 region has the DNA TGTGCCAGCTCACCACCTTCGGTAGGTGCTCCTGAAGCTTTCTTT.